The 9 T cell receptor beta chains listed next were all sequenced from one sample in a study of beta chain features in type 1 diabetes (dated by TCRdb to the late 2010s). Libraries were prepared through the immunoSEQ multiplex PCR assay. All of the isolated RNA was reverse transcribed with the High Capacity cDNA Reverse Transcription Kit, so expressed TCRB transcripts were sequenced. Drawn from immuneACCESS, this table holds only the in-frame rearrangements with V and J called that TCRdb kept. Clones are partly lost; checked studies trace under half to an unresolved V gene and leave the rest unexplained. The sample includes about 470,000 clones, with roughly 30% observed a single time. The top ten clonotypes cover 0.05% to 0.065% of the sample. Sequencing was carried out using naive CD4+ T cells from blood. In light of the paper, this sample's cell subset or site label describes: true naive CD4+ T cells. These receptors originate from a man aged 18 to 30 in good health.

This clone was observed a handful of times. Other DNA sequences in this sample translate to the same CDR3. V is TRBV7-9 and J is TRBJ1-2; no firm D call. CDR1 and CDR2 (germline): SEHNR, FQNEAQ (reference sequence). This CDR3 contains 12 residues. V was pared by 1 base and J by 8 bases, with 8 bases between. CDR3 sequence (DNA): TGTGCCAGCAGCTTAGAGGGTTACGGCTACACCTTC. Translated, it gives CASSLEGYGYTF.

The CDR3 is CAYRDRGANTEAFF. The CDR3 DNA reads as TGTGCCTATCGGGACAGGGGAGCGAACACTGAAGCTTTCTTT. The chain uses TRBV30 and TRBJ1-1; 10 nucleotides line up with TRBD1. Germline values: CDR1 GTSNPN, CDR2 SVGIG (reference sequence). CDR3 length equals 14 residues. Trimming removed 7 bases from V and 1 base from J; junction bases left unmatched: 6.

The genes are TRBV10-3 and TRBJ1-2; D may be TRBD1 (6 bases). CDR3 length equals 14 residues. Germline V lookup: CDR1 ENHRY, CDR2 SYGVKD. V gave up 3 bases and J gave up 5 bases, with 13 bases separating them. CDR3 DNA sequence: TGTGCCATCAGTGATCGAGGGGGTTGGTATGGCTACACCTTC. Its protein product is CAISDRGGWYGYTF.

This chain joins TRBV5-1 and TRBJ2-5; D possibly matches TRBD1 or TRBD2 (5 bases each). The germline V gene encodes CDR1 SGHRS and CDR2 YFSETQ. The CDR3 loop spans 14 amino acids. Trimming stripped 0 bases from V and 2 bases from J, with 8 bases between. CDR3 sequence: CASSLDGGQETQYF. DNA for the CDR3: TGCGCCAGCAGCTTGGATGGGGGTCAAGAGACCCAGTACTTC.

The genes are TRBV7-8 and TRBJ2-4; a weak D match, TRBD2 (6 bases). V lost 5 bases and J 5 bases, leaving 16 bases between the germline ends. CDR1 is SGHVS, CDR2 FQNEAQ, per germline. The CDR3 runs 15 residues. The CDR3: CASSRGGAGQNIQYF. For the CDR3, the DNA is TGTGCCAGCAGCCGCGGAGGGGCCGGCCAAAACATTCAGTACTTC.

This chain uses TRBV4-1 with TRBJ2-3; D not resolved. The CDR3 is 13 amino acids. V gave up 1 base and J gave up 3 bases, with 5 bases separating them. Germline loops: CDR1 MGHRA, CDR2 YSYEKL. The CDR3 spells CASSQVRTDTQYF. The CDR3 DNA is TGCGCCAGCAGCCAAGTGAGAACAGATACGCAGTATTTT.

Regarding this clone: Other DNA sequences in the sample encode the same CDR3. CDR3 sequence (DNA): TGTGCCAGCAGCCTCCGGGGCACTGAAGCTTTCTTT. Encoded protein: CASSLRGTEAFF. V gene TRBV28 combines with J gene TRBJ1-1; D not certain. Trimming pared 6 bases from V and 4 bases from J, leaving 9 bases between. This CDR3 has 12 residues. CDR1 and CDR2 from the germline V gene are MDHEN and SYDVKM.

This sequence joins TRBV18 and TRBJ2-1; TRBD1 agrees at 7 bases. The CDR3 spans 13 residues. V dropped 5 bases and J dropped 13; count of bases not matched to a gene: 11. Looked up from germline, CDR1 is KGHSH and CDR2 is LQKENI. This CDR3 reads CASSSNTGTEQFF. The CDR3, as DNA: TGTGCCAGCTCATCAAATACCGGGACAGAACAGTTCTTC.

This clone was observed a handful of times. This rearrangement joins TRBV29-1 to TRBJ2-1; TRBD2 aligns across 8 bases. The V and J ends lost 7 bases and 0 bases, in that order; junction bases with no gene match: 8. This CDR3 has 15 residues. CDR1 SQVTM and CDR2 ANQGSEA come from the germline V gene. This CDR3 reads CSAGRSGSSYNEQFF. CDR3 sequence (DNA): TGCAGCGCTGGGAGAAGCGGGAGCTCCTACAATGAGCAGTTCTTC.